One T cell receptor beta chain is described in this entry. This record belongs to a study of identical twins. The CDR3 length is 16 residues. Germline CDR1 and CDR2: SGHVS and FNYEAQ. V shed 0 bases and J shed 0 bases, with 9 bases lying between them. TCRdb itself ran the 5' RACE reads through MiXCR, one entry per CDR3 protein. The sample comprises some 690,000 distinct CDR3 sequences, around 20% of which are singletons, and about 4.3% rests with the top ten. Another study also made use of these data, one on T cells expressing NK-cell markers.

The clonotype was recovered from a woman aged 18-29 years in good health. The sample comprised PBMCs. The rearrangement joins TRBV7-6 to TRBJ2-1, with unresolved D. For the CDR3, the DNA is TGTGCCAGCAGCTTAGCCGCGTACAGCTCCTACAATGAGCAGTTCTTC. Its protein is CASSLAAYSSYNEQFF.